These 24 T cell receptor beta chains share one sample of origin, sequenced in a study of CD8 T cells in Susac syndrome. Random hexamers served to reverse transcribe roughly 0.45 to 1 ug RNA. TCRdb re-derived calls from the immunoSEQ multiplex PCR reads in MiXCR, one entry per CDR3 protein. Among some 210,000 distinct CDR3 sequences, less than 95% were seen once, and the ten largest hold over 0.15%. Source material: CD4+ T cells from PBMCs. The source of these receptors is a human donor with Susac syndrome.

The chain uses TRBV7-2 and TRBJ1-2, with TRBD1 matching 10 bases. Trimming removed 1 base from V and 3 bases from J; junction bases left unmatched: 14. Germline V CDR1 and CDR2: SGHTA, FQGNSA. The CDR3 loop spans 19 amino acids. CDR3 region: CASSLGRLRDRGRDYGYTF. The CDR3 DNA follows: TGTGCCAGCAGCTTAGGCCGTTTACGGGACAGGGGACGGGACTATGGCTACACCTTC.

The CDR3 sequence: CAWSRKQGSYGYTF. In nucleotides, the CDR3 is TGTGCCTGGAGTCGAAAACAGGGGTCCTATGGCTACACCTTC. The J gene is TRBJ1-2, the V gene TRBV30; 7 bases agree with TRBD1. The trim removed 2 bases at V and 4 bases at J, leaving 7 bases unmatched. The CDR3 is 14 residues long. CDR1 is GTSNPN, CDR2 SVGIG, per germline (reference sequence). Full variable domain (missing parts from reference TRBV30 and TRBJ1-2): SQTIHQWPATLVQPVGSPLSLECTVEGTSNPNLYWYRQAAGRGLQLLFYSVGIGQISSEVPQNLSASRPQDRQFILSSKKLLLSDSGFYLCAWSRKQGSYGYTFGSGTRLTVV.

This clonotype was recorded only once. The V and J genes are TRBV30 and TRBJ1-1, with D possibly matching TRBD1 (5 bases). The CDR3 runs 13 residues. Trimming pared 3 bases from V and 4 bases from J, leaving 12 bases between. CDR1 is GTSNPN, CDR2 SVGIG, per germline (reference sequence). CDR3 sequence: CAWRWQGPTEAFF. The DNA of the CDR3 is TGTGCCTGGAGATGGCAGGGCCCCACTGAAGCTTTCTTT.

The CDR3 loop reads CAWTGTYGYTF. The CDR3, as DNA: TGTGCCTGGACAGGGACCTATGGCTACACCTTC. This rearrangement joins TRBV30 to TRBJ1-2; possible D gene TRBD1, 5 bases. V gave up 4 bases and J gave up 4 bases, with 7 bases separating them. This CDR3 is 11 amino acids long. CDR1 is GTSNPN, CDR2 SVGIG, per germline (reference sequence).

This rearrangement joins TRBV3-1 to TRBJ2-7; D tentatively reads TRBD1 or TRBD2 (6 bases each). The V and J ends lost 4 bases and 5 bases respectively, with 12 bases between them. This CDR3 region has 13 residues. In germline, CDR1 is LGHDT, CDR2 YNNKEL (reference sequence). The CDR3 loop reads CASSPERGDEQYF. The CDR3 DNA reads TGTGCCAGCAGCCCAGAGAGGGGGGACGAGCAGTACTTC.

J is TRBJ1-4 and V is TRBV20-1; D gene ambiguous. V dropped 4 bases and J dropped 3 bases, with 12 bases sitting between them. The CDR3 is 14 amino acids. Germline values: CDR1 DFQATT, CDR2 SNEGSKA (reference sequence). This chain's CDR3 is CSAKVAIANEKLFF. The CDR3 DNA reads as TGCAGTGCTAAGGTGGCCATCGCTAATGAAAAACTGTTTTTT.

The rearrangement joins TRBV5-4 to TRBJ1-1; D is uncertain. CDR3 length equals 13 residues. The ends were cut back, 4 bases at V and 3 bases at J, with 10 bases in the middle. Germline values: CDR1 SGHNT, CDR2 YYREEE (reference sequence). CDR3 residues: CASSLPGDTEAFF. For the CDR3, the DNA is TGTGCCAGCAGCCTGCCCGGGGACACTGAAGCTTTCTTT.

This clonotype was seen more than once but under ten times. DNA for the CDR3: TGTGCCAGCAGTGAATCCGGGAATTCCTACGAGCAGTACTTC. Translating gives CASSESGNSYEQYF. The rearrangement links TRBV25-1 to TRBJ2-7; D possibly corresponds to TRBD2 (5 bases). V lost 1 base and J 1 base, leaving 8 bases between the germline ends. The CDR3 runs 14 residues. Germline values: CDR1 MGHDK, CDR2 SYGVNS.

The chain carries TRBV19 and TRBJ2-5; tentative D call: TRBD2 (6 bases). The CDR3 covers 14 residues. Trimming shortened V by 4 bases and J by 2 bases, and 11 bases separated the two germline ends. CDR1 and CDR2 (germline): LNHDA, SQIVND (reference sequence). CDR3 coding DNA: TGTGCCAGTAGTAGCGGGGACGTTCAAGAGACCCAGTACTTC. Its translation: CASSSGDVQETQYF.

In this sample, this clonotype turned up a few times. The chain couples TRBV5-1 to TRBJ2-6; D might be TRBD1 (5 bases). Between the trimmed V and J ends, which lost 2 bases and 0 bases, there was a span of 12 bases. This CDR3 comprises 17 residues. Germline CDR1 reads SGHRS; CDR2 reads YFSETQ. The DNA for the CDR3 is TGCGCCAGCAGCTTCAGGGATACTAACTCTGGGGCCAACGTCCTGACTTTC. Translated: CASSFRDTNSGANVLTF.

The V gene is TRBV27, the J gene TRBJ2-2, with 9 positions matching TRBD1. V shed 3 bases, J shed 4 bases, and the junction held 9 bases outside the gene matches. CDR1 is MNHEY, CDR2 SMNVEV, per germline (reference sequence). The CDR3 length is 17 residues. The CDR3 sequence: CASSLDRGVRGTGELFF. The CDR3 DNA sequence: TGTGCCAGCAGTTTGGACAGGGGTGTCCGTGGCACCGGGGAGCTGTTTTTT.

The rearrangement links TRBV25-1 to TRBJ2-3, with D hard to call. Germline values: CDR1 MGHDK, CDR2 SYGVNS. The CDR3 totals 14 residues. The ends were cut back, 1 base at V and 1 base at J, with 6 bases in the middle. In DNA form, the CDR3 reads TGTGCCAGCAGTGAATGGAAGGGCACAGATACGCAGTATTTT. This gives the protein CASSEWKGTDTQYF.

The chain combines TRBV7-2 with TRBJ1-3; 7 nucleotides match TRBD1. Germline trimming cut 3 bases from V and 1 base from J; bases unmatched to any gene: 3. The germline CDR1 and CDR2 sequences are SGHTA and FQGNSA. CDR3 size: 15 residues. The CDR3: CASSFPTGSGNTIYF. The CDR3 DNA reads TGTGCCAGCAGCTTTCCGACAGGGTCTGGAAACACCATATATTTT. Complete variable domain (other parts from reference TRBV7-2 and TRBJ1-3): GAGVSQSPSNKVTEKGKDVELRCDPISGHTALYWYRQSLGQGLEFLIYFQGNSAPDKSGLPSDRFSAERTGGSVSTLTIQRTQQEDSAVYLCASSFPTGSGNTIYFGEGSWLTVV.

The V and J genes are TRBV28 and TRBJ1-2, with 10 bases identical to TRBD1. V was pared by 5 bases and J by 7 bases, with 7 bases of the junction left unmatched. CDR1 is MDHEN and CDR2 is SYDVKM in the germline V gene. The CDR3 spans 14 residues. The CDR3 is CASSKMDRGFGYTF. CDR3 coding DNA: TGTGCCAGCAGTAAAATGGACAGGGGGTTTGGCTACACCTTC.

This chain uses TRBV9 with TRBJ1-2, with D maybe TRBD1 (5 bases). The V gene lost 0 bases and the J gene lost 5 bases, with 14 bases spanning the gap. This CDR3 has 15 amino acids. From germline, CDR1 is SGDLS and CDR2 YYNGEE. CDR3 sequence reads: CASSVGQGSSYGYTF. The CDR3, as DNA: TGTGCCAGCAGCGTAGGGCAGGGATCCTCTTATGGCTACACCTTC.

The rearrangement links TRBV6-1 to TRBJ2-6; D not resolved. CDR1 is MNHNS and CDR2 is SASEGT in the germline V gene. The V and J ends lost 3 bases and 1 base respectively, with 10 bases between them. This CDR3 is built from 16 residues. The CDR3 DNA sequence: TGTGCCAGCAGTGATCAGGCTCCATCTGGGGCCAACGTCCTGACTTTC. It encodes CASSDQAPSGANVLTF.

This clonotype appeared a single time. DNA for the CDR3: TGTGCCTGGAGTGAACAGGGGAACACTGAAGCTTTCTTT. It translates to CAWSEQGNTEAFF. V is TRBV30 and J is TRBJ1-1, with D perhaps TRBD1 (6 bases). V shed 1 base and J shed 1 base, with 7 bases lying between them. The CDR3 sequence is 13 residues long. Germline V gives CDR1 GTSNPN, CDR2 SVGIG (reference sequence).

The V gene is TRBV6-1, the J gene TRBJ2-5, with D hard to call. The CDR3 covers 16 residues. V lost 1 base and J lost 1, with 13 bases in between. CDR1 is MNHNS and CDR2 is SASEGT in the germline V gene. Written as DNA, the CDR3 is TGTGCCAGCAGTGAAGGTGCTATAACAACCCAAGAGACCCAGTACTTC. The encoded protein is CASSEGAITTQETQYF.

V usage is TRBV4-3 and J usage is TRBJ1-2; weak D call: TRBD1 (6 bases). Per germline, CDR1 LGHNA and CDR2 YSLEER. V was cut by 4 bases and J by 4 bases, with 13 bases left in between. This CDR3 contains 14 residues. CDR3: CASSREQGAYGYTF. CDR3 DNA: TGCGCCAGCAGCCGAGAACAGGGCGCCTATGGCTACACCTTC.

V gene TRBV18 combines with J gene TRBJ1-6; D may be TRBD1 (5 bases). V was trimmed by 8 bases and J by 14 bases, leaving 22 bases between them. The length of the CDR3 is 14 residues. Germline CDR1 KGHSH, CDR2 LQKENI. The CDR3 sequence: CASRPGISIQTLHF. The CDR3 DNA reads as TGTGCCAGCCGGCCAGGGATATCCATTCAAACCCTCCACTTT.

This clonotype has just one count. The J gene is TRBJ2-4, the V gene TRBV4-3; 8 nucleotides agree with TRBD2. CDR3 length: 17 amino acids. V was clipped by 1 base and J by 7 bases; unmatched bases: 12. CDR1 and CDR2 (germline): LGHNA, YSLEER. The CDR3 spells CASSQGLASGEENIQYF. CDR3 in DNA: TGCGCCAGCAGCCAAGGACTAGCGTCCGGTGAGGAGAACATTCAGTACTTC.

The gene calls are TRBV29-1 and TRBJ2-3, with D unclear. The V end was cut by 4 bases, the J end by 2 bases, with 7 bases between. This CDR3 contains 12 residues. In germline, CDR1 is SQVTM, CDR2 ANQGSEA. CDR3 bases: TGCAGCGTTGCGATGTCCACAGATACGCAGTATTTT. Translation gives CSVAMSTDTQYF.

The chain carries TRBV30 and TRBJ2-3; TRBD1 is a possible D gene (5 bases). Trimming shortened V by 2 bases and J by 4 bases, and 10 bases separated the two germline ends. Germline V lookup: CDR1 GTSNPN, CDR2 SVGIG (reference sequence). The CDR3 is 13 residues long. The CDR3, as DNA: TGTGCCTGGAGTATGAAGGGGTCAGATACGCAGTATTTT. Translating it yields CAWSMKGSDTQYF.

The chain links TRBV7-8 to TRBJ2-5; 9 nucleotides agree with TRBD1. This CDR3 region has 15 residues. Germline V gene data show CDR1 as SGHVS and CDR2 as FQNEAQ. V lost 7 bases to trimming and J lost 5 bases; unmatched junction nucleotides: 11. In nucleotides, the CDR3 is TGTGCCAGCAAAAAGACCGGGACAGGGCAGGAGACCCAGTACTTC. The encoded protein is CASKKTGTGQETQYF.